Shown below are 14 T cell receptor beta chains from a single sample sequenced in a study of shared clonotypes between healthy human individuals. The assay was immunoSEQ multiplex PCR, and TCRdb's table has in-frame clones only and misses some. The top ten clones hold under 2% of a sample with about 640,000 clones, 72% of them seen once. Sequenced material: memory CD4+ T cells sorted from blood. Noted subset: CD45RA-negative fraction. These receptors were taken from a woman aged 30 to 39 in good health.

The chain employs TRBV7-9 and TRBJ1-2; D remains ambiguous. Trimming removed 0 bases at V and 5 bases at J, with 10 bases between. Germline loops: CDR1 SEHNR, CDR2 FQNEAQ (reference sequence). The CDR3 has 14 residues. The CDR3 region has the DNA TGTGCCAGCAGCTTAGCCGCAGGAGGTTATGGCTACACCTTC. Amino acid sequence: CASSLAAGGYGYTF.

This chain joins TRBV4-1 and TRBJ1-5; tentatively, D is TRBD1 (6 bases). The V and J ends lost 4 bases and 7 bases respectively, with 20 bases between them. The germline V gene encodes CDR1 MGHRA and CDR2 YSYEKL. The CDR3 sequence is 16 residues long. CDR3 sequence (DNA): TGCGCCAGCAGCCGCGTAGGTGGGGGGGGCCGGCAGCCCCAGCATTTT. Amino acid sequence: CASSRVGGGGRQPQHF.

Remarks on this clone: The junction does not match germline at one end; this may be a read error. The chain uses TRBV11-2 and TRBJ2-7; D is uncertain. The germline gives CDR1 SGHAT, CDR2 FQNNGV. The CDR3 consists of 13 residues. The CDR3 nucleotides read TGTGCCAGCAGCCTAGAGCCCTCTGGGGAGCAGTACTTC. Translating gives CASSLEPSGEQYF.

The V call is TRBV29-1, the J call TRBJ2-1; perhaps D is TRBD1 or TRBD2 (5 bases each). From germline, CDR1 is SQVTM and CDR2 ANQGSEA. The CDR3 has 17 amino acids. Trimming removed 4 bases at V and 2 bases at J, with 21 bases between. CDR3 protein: CSVGGASRQITYNEQFF. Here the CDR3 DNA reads TGCAGCGTTGGAGGGGCCTCACGGCAGATTACCTACAATGAGCAGTTCTTC.

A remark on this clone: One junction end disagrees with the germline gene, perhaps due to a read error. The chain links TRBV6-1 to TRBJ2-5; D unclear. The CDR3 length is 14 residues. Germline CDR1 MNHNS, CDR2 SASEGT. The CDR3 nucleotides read TGTGCCATCAGTGAGTCTTCCGGGCGGCAGACCCAGTACTTC. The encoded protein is CAISESSGRQTQYF.

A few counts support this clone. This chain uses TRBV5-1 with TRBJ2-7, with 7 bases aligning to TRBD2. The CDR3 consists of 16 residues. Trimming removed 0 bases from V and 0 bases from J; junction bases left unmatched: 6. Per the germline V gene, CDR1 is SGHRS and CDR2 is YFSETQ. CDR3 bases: TGCGCCAGCAGCTTGGCCTTGCGGGAGAGCTCCTACGAGCAGTACTTC. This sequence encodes CASSLALRESSYEQYF.

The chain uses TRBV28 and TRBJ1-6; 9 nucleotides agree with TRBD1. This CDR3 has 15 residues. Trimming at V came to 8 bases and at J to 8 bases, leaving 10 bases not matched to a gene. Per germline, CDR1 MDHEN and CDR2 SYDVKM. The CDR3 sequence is CASRTGEGEHSPLHF. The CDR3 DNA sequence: TGTGCCAGCCGGACAGGGGAAGGAGAGCATTCACCCCTCCACTTT.

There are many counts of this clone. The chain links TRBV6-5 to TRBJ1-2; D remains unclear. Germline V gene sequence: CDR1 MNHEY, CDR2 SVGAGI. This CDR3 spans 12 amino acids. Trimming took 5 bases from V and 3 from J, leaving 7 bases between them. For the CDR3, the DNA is TGTGCCAGCAGTCCAACGGACTATGGCTACACCTTC. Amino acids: CASSPTDYGYTF.

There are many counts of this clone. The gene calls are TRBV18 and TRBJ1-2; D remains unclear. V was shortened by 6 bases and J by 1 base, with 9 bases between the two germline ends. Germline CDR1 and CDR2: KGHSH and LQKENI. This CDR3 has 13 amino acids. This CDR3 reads CASSLSGNYGYTF. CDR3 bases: TGTGCCAGCTCCCTCTCCGGTAACTATGGCTACACCTTC.

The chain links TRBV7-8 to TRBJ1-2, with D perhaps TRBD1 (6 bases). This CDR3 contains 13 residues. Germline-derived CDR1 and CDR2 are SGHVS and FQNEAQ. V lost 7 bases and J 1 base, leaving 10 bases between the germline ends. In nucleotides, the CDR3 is TGTGCCAGCAAGGGGGTCCATAACTATGGCTACACCTTC. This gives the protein CASKGVHNYGYTF.

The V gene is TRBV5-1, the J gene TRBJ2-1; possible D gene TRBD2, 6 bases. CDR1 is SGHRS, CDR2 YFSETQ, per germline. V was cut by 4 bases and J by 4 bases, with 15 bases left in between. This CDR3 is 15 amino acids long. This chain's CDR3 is CASSRDSNLYNEQFF. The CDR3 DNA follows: TGCGCCAGCAGCCGGGACTCCAACTTATACAATGAGCAGTTCTTC.

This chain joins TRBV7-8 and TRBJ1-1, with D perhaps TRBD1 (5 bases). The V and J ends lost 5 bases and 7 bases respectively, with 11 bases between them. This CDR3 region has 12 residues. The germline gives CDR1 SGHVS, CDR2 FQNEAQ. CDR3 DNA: TGTGCCAGCAGCCCCGTGGGGCGTGAAGCTTTCTTT. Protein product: CASSPVGREAFF. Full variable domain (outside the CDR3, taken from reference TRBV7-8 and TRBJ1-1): GAGVSQSPRYKVAKRGQDVALRCDPISGHVSLFWYQQALGQGPEFLTYFQNEAQLDKSGLPSDRFFAERPEGSVSTLKIQRTQQEDSAVYLCASSPVGREAFFGQGTRLTVV.

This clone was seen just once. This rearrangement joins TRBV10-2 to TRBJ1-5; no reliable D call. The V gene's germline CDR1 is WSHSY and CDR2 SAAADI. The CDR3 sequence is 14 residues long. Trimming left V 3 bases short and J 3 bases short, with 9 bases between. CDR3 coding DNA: TGCGCCAGCAGTGAAGGCAGCCCCAATCAGCCCCAGCATTTT. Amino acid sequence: CASSEGSPNQPQHF.

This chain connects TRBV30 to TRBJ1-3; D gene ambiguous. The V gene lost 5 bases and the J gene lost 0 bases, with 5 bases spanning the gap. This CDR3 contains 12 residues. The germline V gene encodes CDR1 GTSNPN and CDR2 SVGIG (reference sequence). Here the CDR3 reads CAWDVSGNTIYF. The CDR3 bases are TGTGCCTGGGATGTCTCTGGAAACACCATATATTTT.